The rows below give T cell receptor beta chains drawn from one sample of a study of shared clonotypes between healthy human individuals. Profiled with immunoSEQ multiplex PCR; TCRdb holds only in-frame clones, not every one. This sample has 450,000 to 600,000 clones, with 70% to 80% found just once. What was sequenced was PBMCs. The receptors derive from a woman between 35 and 50 years old in good health. Some clones in this sample may be carry-over from other donors' samples. Each CDR3 is given with its conserved first and last residue. D genes are given only for firm matches. Expanded clones are given a class, and other clones once, few, many or no size at all.

V,D,length,size,J,CDR3,DNA
TRBV4-1,TRBD2,17,-,TRBJ2-3,CASSQGGGSGRSDTQYF,TGCGCCAGCAGCCAGGGAGGCGGGAGCGGGAGGTCGGATACGCAGTATTTT
TRBV28,-,13,-,TRBJ2-6,CASRLPGANVLTF,TGTGCCAGCAGATTACCTGGGGCCAACGTCCTGACTTTC
TRBV5-1,TRBD2,14,-,TRBJ2-3,CASSFTSGSDTQYF,TGCGCCAGCAGCTTCACTAGCGGGTCGGATACGCAGTATTTT
TRBV27,-,15,once,TRBJ1-2,CASSFGRMGNYGYTF,TGTGCCAGCAGTTTCGGGCGTATGGGGAACTATGGCTACACCTTC
TRBV30,-,11,-,TRBJ2-1,CAWSPGLEQFF,TGTGCCTGGAGCCCAGGCCTGGAGCAGTTCTTC
TRBV4-3,TRBD2,19,-,TRBJ2-5,CASSPLPRTPSGSIETQYF,TGCGCCAGCAGCCCTCTACCGAGGACCCCCAGCGGGAGTATTGAGACCCAGTACTTC
TRBV2,TRBD2,15,-,TRBJ2-1,CASRQLAGKTNEQFF,TGTGCCAGCAGACAACTAGCGGGAAAGACAAATGAGCAGTTCTTC
TRBV18,TRBD1,14,-,TRBJ2-7,CASSPGTGDYEQYF,TGTGCCAGCTCACCCGGGACAGGGGACTACGAGCAGTACTTC
TRBV12-1,-,12,many,TRBJ2-7,CASRPPTYEQYF,TGTGCCAGCAGGCCCCCCACCTACGAGCAGTACTTC
TRBV14,-,15,-,TRBJ2-7,CASSQATGATGEQYF,TGTGCCAGCAGCCAAGCAACGGGAGCGACGGGGGAGCAGTACTTC
TRBV10-3,-,13,-,TRBJ2-7,CAISESNGSEQYF,TGTGCCATCAGTGAGTCAAACGGAAGCGAGCAGTACTTC
TRBV7-9,TRBD1,14,-,TRBJ2-5,CASSFDRGQETQYF,TGTGCCAGCAGCTTCGACAGGGGCCAAGAGACCCAGTACTTC
TRBV9,-,14,-,TRBJ2-1,CASSGSRGRGEQFF,TGTGCCAGCAGCGGATCTAGGGGGCGGGGAGAGCAGTTCTTC
TRBV5-1,-,14,-,TRBJ1-1,CASSWRQANTEAFF,TGCGCCAGCAGCTGGAGACAGGCGAACACTGAAGCTTTCTTT
TRBV25-1,-,14,-,TRBJ1-5,CASRGLGQQYAQHF,TGTGCCAGCAGGGGCTTGGGACAACAATATGCCCAGCATTTT
TRBV2,-,12,few,TRBJ2-1,CAGRGDYNEQFF,TGTGCCGGGAGAGGCGATTACAATGAGCAGTTCTTC
TRBV5-1,TRBD2,15,-,TRBJ2-5,CASSITGLALETQYF,TGCGCCAGCAGCATTACCGGACTAGCGTTGGAGACCCAGTACTTC
TRBV4-1,-,15,-,TRBJ2-1,CASSQERGRLNEQFF,TGCGCCAGCAGCCAAGAGAGGGGCCGTCTCAATGAGCAGTTCTTC
TRBV2,-,15,-,TRBJ1-6,CASSELQKGNSPLHF,TGTGCCAGCAGTGAATTACAGAAGGGGAATTCACCCCTCCACTTT
TRBV6-5,TRBD1,12,once,TRBJ2-1,CASSQPGQRLFF,TGTGCCAGCAGTCAACCGGGACAGAGGTTATTCTTC
TRBV11-2,-,14,-,TRBJ2-1,CASSLDPAGNEQFF,TGTGCCAGCAGCTTAGACCCAGCGGGCAATGAGCAGTTCTTC
TRBV5-6,-,13,-,TRBJ1-2,CASSLGGYYGYTF,TGTGCCAGCAGCTTGGGGGGGTACTATGGCTACACCTTC
TRBV19,-,13,-,TRBJ2-7,CASSIGKAAEQYF,TGTGCCAGTAGTATTGGGAAGGCGGCCGAGCAGTACTTC
TRBV28,-,11,-,TRBJ2-5,CASTSPSGPDF,TGTGCCAGCACCTCCCCCAGCGGCCCGGACTTC
TRBV4-3,-,18,-,TRBJ2-1,CASTPDRNSQSSYNEQFF,TGCGCCAGCACCCCCGACCGGAACAGTCAGAGCTCCTACAATGAGCAGTTCTTC
TRBV29-1,-,15,once,TRBJ2-7,CSVVFSGSRVYEQYF,TGCAGCGTTGTATTCTCAGGGAGTAGAGTATACGAGCAGTACTTC
TRBV5-4,-,13,-,TRBJ2-4,CATHRQAKNIQYF,TGTGCCACCCACCGTCAAGCCAAAAACATTCAGTACTTC
TRBV6-1,-,16,-,TRBJ2-7,CASSEPGTRPPYEQYF,TGTGCCAGCAGTGAACCCGGGACAAGACCCCCCTACGAGCAGTACTTC
TRBV6-1,-,15,few,TRBJ2-7,CASSPQGLVGYEQYF,TGTGCCAGCAGTCCGCAGGGCCTAGTCGGCTACGAGCAGTACTTC
TRBV15,TRBD2,15,-,TRBJ2-7,CATSRDLSGRFEQYF,TGTGCCACCAGCAGAGATTTAAGCGGGAGGTTCGAGCAGTACTTC
TRBV9,TRBD2,14,-,TRBJ2-7,CASSVGTRPYEQYF,TGTGCCAGCAGCGTAGGGACTAGACCCTACGAGCAGTACTTC
TRBV7-3,-,13,-,TRBJ1-1,CASSLSWNTEAFF,TGTGCCAGCAGCTTATCTTGGAACACTGAAGCTTTCTTT
TRBV7-2,TRBD1,15,-,TRBJ1-6,CASSSRDSTNSPLHF,TGTGCCAGCAGCTCTAGGGACAGCACAAATTCACCCCTCCACTTT
TRBV4-2,-,14,-,TRBJ2-5,CASSQDVDQETQYF,TGTGCCAGCAGCCAAGATGTCGACCAAGAGACCCAGTACTTC
TRBV5-1,-,14,once,TRBJ2-7,CASSLGQESYEQYF,TGCGCCAGCAGCTTGGGGCAGGAAAGTTACGAGCAGTACTTC
TRBV18,TRBD2,15,-,TRBJ2-1,CASSLAGGPSNEQFF,TGTGCCAGCTCACTAGCGGGAGGGCCCTCTAATGAGCAGTTCTTC
TRBV7-9,-,16,once,TRBJ2-6,CASSLANGAGANVLTF,TGTGCCAGCAGCTTAGCAAACGGGGCTGGGGCCAACGTCCTGACTTTC
TRBV11-2,-,14,-,TRBJ2-3,CASSLWGSADTQYF,TGTGCCAGCAGCTTGTGGGGGAGTGCAGATACGCAGTATTTT
TRBV28,-,13,-,TRBJ1-1,CASNLIGVSEAFF,TGTGCCAGCAACCTTATTGGTGTCTCTGAAGCTTTCTTT
TRBV2,-,12,-,TRBJ1-1,CASSQGITEAFF,TGTGCCAGCAGTCAGGGTATCACTGAAGCTTTCTTT
TRBV5-1,-,17,few,TRBJ2-7,CASSRRTYQGGSYEQYF,TGCGCCAGCAGCCGAAGGACCTACCAGGGGGGCTCCTACGAGCAGTACTTC